This TCR beta chain was identified in a study of blood T cell repertoires in COVID-19. Study context: Material from acute and convalescent COVID-19 was sourced from the United States, Italy and Spain.

This clone appeared a few times. Data came from immunoSEQ multiplex PCR; TCRdb stores just in-frame clones and leaves some out. Of 150,000 to 200,000 clones listed, 65% to 85% were seen once; the top ten hold around 6%. The participants were between about 18 and 100 years old and came from under 25 US areas. Cohort placement rested on clinical history that participants reported themselves. Two consecutive negative NP/OP PCR tests, clearance, or resolved symptoms defined Cohort 3 recovery. The sample was PBMCs or T cells enriched from blood (not recorded which). This receptor was identified in a man in his forties who had recovered from COVID-19.

In nucleotides, the CDR3 is TGTGCCTGGAGTCCGCTGGTTCAGGGCACTGAAGCTTTCTTT. Its protein is CAWSPLVQGTEAFF. The rearrangement joins TRBV30 to TRBJ1-1, with D perhaps matching TRBD1 (5 bases). V was pared by 2 bases and J by 4 bases, with 14 bases between. This CDR3 is built from 14 residues. CDR1 and CDR2 (germline): GTSNPN, SVGIG (reference sequence).